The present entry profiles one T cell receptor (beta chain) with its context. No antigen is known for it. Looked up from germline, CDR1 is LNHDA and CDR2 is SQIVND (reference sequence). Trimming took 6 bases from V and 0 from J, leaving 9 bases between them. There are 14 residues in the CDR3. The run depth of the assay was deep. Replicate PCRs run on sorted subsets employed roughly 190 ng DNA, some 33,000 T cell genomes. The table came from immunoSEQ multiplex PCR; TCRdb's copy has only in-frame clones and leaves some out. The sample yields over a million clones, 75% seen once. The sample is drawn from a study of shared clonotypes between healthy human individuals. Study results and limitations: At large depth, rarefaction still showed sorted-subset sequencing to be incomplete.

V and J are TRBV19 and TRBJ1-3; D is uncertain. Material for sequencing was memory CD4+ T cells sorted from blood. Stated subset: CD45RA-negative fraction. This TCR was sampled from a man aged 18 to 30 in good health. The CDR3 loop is CASRSLGSGNTIYF. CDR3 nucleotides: TGTGCCAGTAGGTCTCTCGGCTCTGGAAACACCATATATTTT. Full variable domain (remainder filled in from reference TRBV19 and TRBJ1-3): DGGITQSPKYLFRKEGQNVTLSCEQNLNHDAMYWYRQDPGQGLRLIYYSQIVNDFQKGDIAEGYSVSREKKESFPLTVTSAQKNPTAFYLCASRSLGSGNTIYFGEGSWLTVV.